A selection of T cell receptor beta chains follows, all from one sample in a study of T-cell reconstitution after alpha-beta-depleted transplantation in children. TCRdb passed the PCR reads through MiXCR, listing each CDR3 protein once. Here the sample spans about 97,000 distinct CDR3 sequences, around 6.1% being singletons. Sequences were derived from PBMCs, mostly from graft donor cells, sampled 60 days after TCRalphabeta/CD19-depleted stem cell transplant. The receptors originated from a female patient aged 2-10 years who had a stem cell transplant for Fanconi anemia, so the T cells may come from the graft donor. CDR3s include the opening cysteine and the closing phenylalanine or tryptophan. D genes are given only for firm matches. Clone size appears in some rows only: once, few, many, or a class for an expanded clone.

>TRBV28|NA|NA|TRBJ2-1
TGTGCCAGCAGTTCCCCCATGGACAGCCCCAATGAGCAGTTCTTC
CASSSPMDSPNEQFF
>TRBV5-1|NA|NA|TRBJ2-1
TGCGCCAGCAGCTTGGAGGTTTACAATGAGCAGTTCTTC
CASSLEVYNEQFF
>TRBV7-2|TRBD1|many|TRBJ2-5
TGTGCCAGCAGCTTAGCCGCAGGGGGATGGGAGACCCAGTACTTC
CASSLAAGGWETQYF
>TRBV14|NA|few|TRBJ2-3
TGTGCCAGCAGCCAAGATCATATGCGGGGCGGCATAGATACGCAGTATTTT
CASSQDHMRGGIDTQYF
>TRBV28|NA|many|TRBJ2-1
TGTGCCAGCAGTTTCGGATTCGAGGTGGACTTCTCCTACAATGAGCAGTTCTTC
CASSFGFEVDFSYNEQFF
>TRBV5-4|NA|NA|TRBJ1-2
TGTGCCAGCAGCTTCGGAGGGGCGGTCTATGGCTACACCTTC
CASSFGGAVYGYTF
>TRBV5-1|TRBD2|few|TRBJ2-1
TGCGCCAGCAGACTATACCAACCGGGACTAGCGGCCAATGAGCAGTTCTTC
CASRLYQPGLAANEQFF
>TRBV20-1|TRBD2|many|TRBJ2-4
TGCAGTGCTAGAGATCGTCCGCATGGACTAGCGGGAGAGGACATTCAGTACTTC
CSARDRPHGLAGEDIQYF
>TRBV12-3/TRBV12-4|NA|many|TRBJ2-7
TGTGCCAGCAGTTTTCAAGGGGTCGGCTACGAGCAGTACTTC
CASSFQGVGYEQYF
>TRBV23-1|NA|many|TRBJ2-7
TGCGCCAGCCCCCAGGGGTCCTACGAGCAGTACTTC
CASPQGSYEQYF
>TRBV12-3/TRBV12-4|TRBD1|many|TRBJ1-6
TGTGCCAGCAGCGAGACAGGGGGCAGTTCACCCCTCCACTTT
CASSETGGSSPLHF
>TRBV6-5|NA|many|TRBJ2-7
TGTGCCAGCAGTTATAGGGGCGCTTCCTACGAGCAGTACTTC
CASSYRGASYEQYF
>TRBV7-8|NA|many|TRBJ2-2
TGTGCCAGCAGCGTCGGCTTGGAGAGACAGTCAGCCGGGGAGCTGTTTTTT
CASSVGLERQSAGELFF
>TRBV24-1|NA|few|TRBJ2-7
TGTGCCACCAGTGATACGGGGTACAACGAGCAGTACTTC
CATSDTGYNEQYF
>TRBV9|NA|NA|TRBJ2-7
TGTGCCAGCAGCGTCGGTCCCGACTACGAGCAGTACTTC
CASSVGPDYEQYF
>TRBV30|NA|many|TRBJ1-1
TGTGCCTGGAGTGTAGGGGGAGAGGGTGAAGCTTTCTTT
CAWSVGGEGEAFF
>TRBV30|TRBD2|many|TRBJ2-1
TGTGCCTGGGGAGAAGCGGGATGTCCCGGTGAGCAGTTCTTC
CAWGEAGCPGEQFF
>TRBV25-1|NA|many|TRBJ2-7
TGTGCCAGCAGTGGCGGCAGAATCCCCTACGAGCAGTACTTC
CASSGGRIPYEQYF
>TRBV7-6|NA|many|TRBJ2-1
TGTGCCAGCAGCTTAGGGGTACCTCACACCTACAATGAGCAGTTCTTC
CASSLGVPHTYNEQFF
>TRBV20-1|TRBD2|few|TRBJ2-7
TGCAGTGCTAGGTTTACCGGGACTAGCGAGCAGTACTTC
CSARFTGTSEQYF
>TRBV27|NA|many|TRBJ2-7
TGTGCCAGCAGTTTGTTGGGACCCAACCTGTACGAGCAGTACTTC
CASSLLGPNLYEQYF
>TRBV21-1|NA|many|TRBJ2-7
TGTGCCAGCAGCTCCCGCTACGACAGGGTTTACGAGCAGTACTTC
CASSSRYDRVYEQYF
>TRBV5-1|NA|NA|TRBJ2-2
TGCGCCAGCAGCCCTGGGTCTATGCCGAACACCGGGGAGCTGTTTTTT
CASSPGSMPNTGELFF
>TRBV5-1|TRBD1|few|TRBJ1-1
TGCGCCAGCAGCCTGGACAGGGAGCAAGCTTTCTTT
CASSLDREQAFF
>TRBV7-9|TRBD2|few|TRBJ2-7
TGTGCCAGCAGCAGGACTAGCGGGAGTGAAGAGCAGTACTTC
CASSRTSGSEEQYF
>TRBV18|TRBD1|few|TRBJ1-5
TGTGCCAGCTCACCGGCACTGGACAGGTTCCAGCATTTT
CASSPALDRFQHF
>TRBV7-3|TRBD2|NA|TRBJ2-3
TGTGCCAGCAGCAGACGACTAGCGGGAGGGCCGGATGCGCAGTATTTT
CASSRRLAGGPDAQYF
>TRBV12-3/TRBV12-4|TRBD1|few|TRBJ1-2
TGTGCCAGCAGTTTTCGAGTAGGGGGCGTCTATGGCTACACCTTC
CASSFRVGGVYGYTF
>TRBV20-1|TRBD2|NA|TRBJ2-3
TGCAGTGCTAGCGAAAGAGCGGGAGGGGTAGATACGCAGTATTTT
CSASERAGGVDTQYF
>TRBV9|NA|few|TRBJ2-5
TGTGCCAGCAGCTTTAACGCCGGGACTGAAGAGACCCAGTACTTC
CASSFNAGTEETQYF
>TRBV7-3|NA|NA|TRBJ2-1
TGTGCCAGCAGCTTTTCGGCAGCCAGCTACAATGAGCAGTTCTTC
CASSFSAASYNEQFF
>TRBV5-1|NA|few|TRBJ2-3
TGCGCCAGCAGCTTGGATCTTGCCGAAGATACGCAGTATTTT
CASSLDLAEDTQYF
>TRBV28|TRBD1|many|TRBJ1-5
TGTGCCAGCAGTTCCGGACAGGGGAGTCAGCCCCAGCATTTT
CASSSGQGSQPQHF
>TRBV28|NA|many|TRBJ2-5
TGTGCCAGCAGTTTAACCGGGGTGTTCGAAGAGACCCAGTACTTC
CASSLTGVFEETQYF
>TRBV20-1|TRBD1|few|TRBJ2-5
TGCAGTGCCAACAGGGGTACCCAAGAGACCCAGTACTTC
CSANRGTQETQYF
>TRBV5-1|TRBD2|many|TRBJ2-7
TGCGCCAGCAGCTTAGCCGCATTAAGGGAGGGGAACGAGCAGTACTTC
CASSLAALREGNEQYF
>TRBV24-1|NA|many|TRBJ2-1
TGTGCCACCAGTGATTTTGCCCTGGGGGCCGACAATGAGCAGTTCTTC
CATSDFALGADNEQFF
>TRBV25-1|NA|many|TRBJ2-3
TGTGCCAGCTACAGTGCCAACGGCACAGATACGCAGTATTTT
CASYSANGTDTQYF
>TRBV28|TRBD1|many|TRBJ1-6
TGTGCCAGCTTGGAGGCCAGGGGGAAAACTTCACCCCTCCACTTT
CASLEARGKTSPLHF
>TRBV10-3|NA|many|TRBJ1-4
TGTGCCATCAGTGAGTCTGGTGAAAAACTGTTTTTT
CAISESGEKLFF
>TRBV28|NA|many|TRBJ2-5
TGTGCCAGCAGTCCGTGGGGGGGGCGTGAGACCCAGTACTTC
CASSPWGGRETQYF